The 23 T cell receptor beta chains presented below share a single source sample, sequenced in a study of blood T cell repertoires in COVID-19. Sequencing used immunoSEQ multiplex PCR; TCRdb keeps in-frame clones, though not all of them. The sample contains over 110,000 clones, roughly 88% of which appear only once. Sequences were obtained from peripheral blood. These receptors were collected from a man between 65 and 85 years old with acute or convalescent COVID-19.

The chain carries TRBV10-2 and TRBJ1-2, with TRBD1 matching 7 bases. V was pared by 5 bases and J by 6 bases, with 3 bases of the junction left unmatched. This CDR3 is built from 12 residues. Germline CDR1 reads WSHSY; CDR2 reads SAAADI. CDR3 nucleotide sequence: TGCGCCAGCAGTCAACAGGGGAATGGCTACACCTTC. Translating gives CASSQQGNGYTF.

The chain links TRBV6-1 to TRBJ1-4; D uncertain. Germline CDR1 reads MNHNS; CDR2 reads SASEGT. V shed 2 bases and J shed 13 bases, with 14 bases lying between them. The CDR3 has 13 amino acids. The CDR3 protein is CASSETPPGTLFF. As DNA, the CDR3 is TGTGCCAGCAGTGAAACCCCCCCGGGTACACTGTTTTTT.

This clone has a handful of counts. The genes are TRBV11-2 and TRBJ1-6; 11 bases fit TRBD1. This CDR3 has 15 amino acids. CDR1 is SGHAT, CDR2 FQNNGV, per germline. V shed 5 bases, J shed 10 bases, and the junction held 7 bases outside the gene matches. CDR3 sequence: CASSLGTGGRSPLHF. The DNA of the CDR3 is TGTGCCAGCAGCCTCGGGACAGGGGGTAGATCACCCCTCCACTTT.

The chain has TRBV6-6 and TRBJ2-7, with D maybe TRBD2 (5 bases). This CDR3 contains 13 residues. The germline gives CDR1 MNHNY, CDR2 SVGAGI (reference sequence). Trimming pared 6 bases from V and 1 base from J, leaving 10 bases between. As DNA, the CDR3 is TGTGCCAGCAGCCTGGAGGATTCCTACGAGCAGTACTTC. This gives the protein CASSLEDSYEQYF.

The CDR3 region has the DNA TGTGCCAGCAGTTCTGCGGAAAACTATGGCTACACCTTC. The encoded protein is CASSSAENYGYTF. This chain joins TRBV12-3 or TRBV12-4 and TRBJ1-2, with D unresolved. The CDR3 is 13 residues long. Trimming cost V 4 bases and J 2 bases, with 8 bases left between them.

The V and J genes are TRBV7-2 and TRBJ2-5; TRBD2 matches at 8 bases. Germline CDR1 SGHTA, CDR2 FQGNSA. The CDR3 totals 15 residues. J gave up 5 bases and V 5 bases, and 10 bases lay outside the gene matches. CDR3 DNA sequence: TGTGCCAGCAGCCCGAGCGGGGGAGGAGGCGAGACCCAGTACTTC. Its protein is CASSPSGGGGETQYF.

V usage is TRBV4-1 and J usage is TRBJ1-6; D uncertain. Trimming took 8 bases from V and 7 from J, leaving 18 bases between them. The CDR3 runs to 15 residues. CDR1 MGHRA and CDR2 YSYEKL come from the germline V gene. As DNA, the CDR3 is TGCGCCAGCGCCTCGGAGAGGCGGGGAAATTCACCCCTCCACTTT. Protein sequence: CASASERRGNSPLHF.

The V and J genes are TRBV7-2 and TRBJ1-2, with D unclear. The germline CDR1 and CDR2 sequences are SGHTA and FQGNSA. Trimming stripped 3 bases from V and 2 bases from J, with 10 bases between. The CDR3 runs 14 residues. CDR3 loop: CASSLPTGNYGYTF. In DNA, the CDR3 is TGTGCCAGCAGCTTGCCGACGGGAAACTATGGCTACACCTTC. Looking up the rest from reference TRBV7-2 and TRBJ1-2 gives the full variable domain: GAGVSQSPSNKVTEKGKDVELRCDPISGHTALYWYRQSLGQGLEFLIYFQGNSAPDKSGLPSDRFSAERTGGSVSTLTIQRTQQEDSAVYLCASSLPTGNYGYTFGSGTRLTVV.

The rearrangement uses TRBV5-1 and TRBJ1-4; D gene unclear. V was clipped by 1 base and J by 5 bases, with 9 bases between them. This CDR3 spans 14 amino acids. CDR1 and CDR2 (germline): SGHRS, YFSETQ. The CDR3 nucleotides are TGCGCCAGCAGCTTGTGGCAGAAAAATGAAAAACTGTTTTTT. This sequence encodes CASSLWQKNEKLFF.

The rearrangement joins TRBV6-2 or TRBV6-3 to TRBJ2-1; D unresolved. This CDR3 contains 11 residues. V was trimmed by 4 bases and J by 8 bases, leaving 6 bases between them. The germline V gene encodes CDR1 MNHEY and CDR2 SVGEGT. The CDR3 coding sequence is TGTGCCAGCAGTTCTTGGCATGAGCAGTTCTTC. Protein: CASSSWHEQFF.

In this sample, this clone turned up once. The gene calls are TRBV28 and TRBJ1-5; 10 nucleotides align to TRBD1. Trimming removed 6 bases from V and 2 bases from J; junction bases left unmatched: 4. Germline V gives CDR1 MDHEN, CDR2 SYDVKM. The CDR3 consists of 15 residues. The CDR3 nucleotides are TGTGCCAGCAGCGGGACAGGGGCGGGCAATCAGCCCCAGCATTTT. Translation: CASSGTGAGNQPQHF.

For this clone: This same CDR3 is encoded by further DNA sequences in the sample. J is TRBJ1-3 and V is TRBV7-9; the D gene is possibly TRBD1 (6 bases). Trimming stripped 2 bases from V and 0 bases from J, with 8 bases between. The germline CDR1 and CDR2 sequences are SEHNR and FQNEAQ (reference sequence). The CDR3 has 15 residues. The CDR3 loop reads CASSLRGSSGNTIYF. In DNA, the CDR3 is TGTGCCAGCAGCTTAAGGGGGTCCTCTGGAAACACCATATATTTT. The whole variable domain, remainder taken from reference TRBV7-9 and TRBJ1-3, is DTGVSQNPRHKITKRGQNVTFRCDPISEHNRLYWYRQTLGQGPEFLTYFQNEAQLEKSRLLSDRFSAERPKGSFSTLEIQRTEQGDSAMYLCASSLRGSSGNTIYFGEGSWLTVV.

The gene calls are TRBV19 and TRBJ1-5; 8 bases line up with TRBD1. Unmatched junction bases numbered 7, after V lost 5 bases and J lost 7 bases. CDR3 length: 14 residues. Germline CDR1 reads LNHDA; CDR2 reads SQIVND (reference sequence). The CDR3 sequence: CASSYDRGGQPQHF. As DNA, the CDR3 is TGTGCCAGTAGTTATGACAGGGGAGGGCAGCCCCAGCATTTT.

J is TRBJ1-2 and V is TRBV5-5; D not certain. Germline CDR1 is SGHKS and CDR2 is YYEKEE (reference sequence). The germline V and J ends were trimmed by 5 bases and 0 bases, with 14 bases remaining between them. The CDR3 length is 15 residues. CDR3: CASSSGGVANYGYTF. In nucleotides, the CDR3 is TGTGCCAGCAGTTCCGGCGGAGTAGCTAACTATGGCTACACCTTC. Complete variable domain (other parts from reference TRBV5-5 and TRBJ1-2): DAGVTQSPTHLIKTRGQQVTLRCSPISGHKSVSWYQQVLGQGPQFIFQYYEKEERGRGNFPDRFSARQFPNYSSELNVNALLLGDSALYLCASSSGGVANYGYTFGSGTRLTVV.

The chain carries TRBV5-4 and TRBJ2-5; possibly TRBD1 for D (6 bases). CDR3 size: 19 residues. The V end was cut by 0 bases, the J end by 0 bases, with 21 bases between. The germline V gene encodes CDR1 SGHNT and CDR2 YYREEE (reference sequence). The CDR3 sequence is CASSLGTRTVLLYQETQYF. CDR3 nucleotides: TGTGCCAGCAGCTTGGGGACCCGGACAGTTCTTCTATACCAAGAGACCCAGTACTTC.

The V gene is TRBV7-9, the J gene TRBJ2-5; D possibly corresponds to TRBD1 (5 bases). CDR1 SEHNR and CDR2 FQNEAQ come from the germline V gene (reference sequence). V lost 7 bases and J 4 bases, leaving 16 bases between the germline ends. This CDR3 comprises 14 residues. The CDR3 sequence: CASTVGWGRETQYF. The CDR3 nucleotides are TGTGCCAGCACCGTGGGGTGGGGCAGAGAGACCCAGTACTTC.

V is TRBV30 and J is TRBJ1-6, with D perhaps TRBD1 (5 bases). Germline V gives CDR1 GTSNPN, CDR2 SVGIG (reference sequence). Between the trimmed V and J ends, which lost 2 bases and 8 bases, there was a span of 19 bases. The CDR3 has 16 amino acids. CDR3: CAWSYRGGVGDSPLHF. The CDR3 coding sequence is TGTGCCTGGAGTTATCGCGGGGGAGTGGGAGATTCACCCCTCCACTTT.

V and J are TRBV11-3 and TRBJ1-1; TRBD1 agrees at 9 bases. Germline CDR1 and CDR2: SGHNT and YENEEA. The CDR3 is made up of 14 amino acids. V was pared by 3 bases and J by 5 bases, with 4 bases of the junction left unmatched. DNA of the CDR3: TGTGCCAGCAGCTTGGGACAGGGAGGGACTGAAGCTTTCTTT. Its translation is CASSLGQGGTEAFF.

This clone was seen only once. The chain recombines TRBV7-2 with TRBJ2-3; 11 bases line up with TRBD2. The J segment lost 5 bases and the V segment lost 5 bases, leaving 9 bases of the junction unmatched. This CDR3 contains 16 residues. Germline V gives CDR1 SGHTA, CDR2 FQGNSA. CDR3 sequence: CASSPTSGSRVDTQYF. The CDR3 DNA is TGTGCCAGCAGCCCCACTAGCGGGAGCCGGGTAGATACGCAGTATTTT.

The CDR3 region is CASSTNRLGETQYF. The CDR3 DNA reads TGTGCCAGCAGCACTAACCGCCTTGGGGAGACCCAGTACTTC. The rearrangement joins TRBV11-2 to TRBJ2-5; D not resolved. The CDR3 is made up of 14 amino acids. With 5 bases removed from V and 5 bases from J, the gap between germline ends came to 15 bases. CDR1 SGHAT and CDR2 FQNNGV come from the germline V gene.

This chain joins TRBV28 and TRBJ2-5; 8 bases align to TRBD2. The ends lost 7 bases at V and 0 bases at J; junction bases unmatched: 13. The germline V gene encodes CDR1 MDHEN and CDR2 SYDVKM. This CDR3 region has 17 residues. The CDR3, as DNA: TGTGCCAGCACCGTGTTGAGGGTAGCGGGGTACCAAGAGACCCAGTACTTC. Translating gives CASTVLRVAGYQETQYF. The full variable domain, with the rest looked up from reference TRBV28 and TRBJ2-5, is DVKVTQSSRYLVKRTGEKVFLECVQDMDHENMFWYRQDPGLGLRLIYFSYDVKMKEKGDIPEGYSVSREKKERFSLILESASTNQTSMYLCASTVLRVAGYQETQYFGPGTRLLVL.

J is TRBJ1-4 and V is TRBV2; D possibly corresponds to TRBD1 (6 bases). CDR1 and CDR2 from the germline V gene are SNHLY and FYNNEI. The CDR3 sequence is 14 residues long. Trimming cost V 5 bases and J 6 bases, with 13 bases left between them. Here the CDR3 reads CASSSQGWDEKLFF. CDR3 bases: TGTGCCAGCAGTTCCCAGGGGTGGGATGAAAAACTGTTTTTT.

The V and J genes are TRBV2 and TRBJ2-7; a possible D gene is TRBD2 (6 bases). This CDR3 comprises 13 residues. Per germline, CDR1 SNHLY and CDR2 FYNNEI. Trimming cost V 4 bases and J 3 bases, with 10 bases left between them. The CDR3 protein is CASSGGDVYEQYF. The DNA for the CDR3 is TGTGCCAGCAGTGGGGGGGACGTCTACGAGCAGTACTTC.